These T cell receptor beta chains were read from a single sample in a study of blood T cell repertoires in COVID-19. Here immunoSEQ multiplex PCR was the method, and the copy in TCRdb shows in-frame clones only, minus some. In the table there are roughly 100,000 clones, about 88% of which are singletons. Sequenced material: peripheral blood. Receptors originate from a man over 45 with active or convalescent COVID-19. Each CDR3 is given with its conserved first and last residue. Each record gives: clone size, J gene, D gene, V gene, CDR3 DNA, CDR3 protein. D genes are given only for firm matches. Clone size is stated in some rows and not others, as once, few, many or a class when expanded.

abundance: -; j_gene: TRBJ1-4; d_gene: -; v_gene: TRBV6-2/TRBV6-3; CDR3nt: TGTGCCAGCAGTTACCCGACAAGTGAAAAACTGTTTTTT; CDR3aa: CASSYPTSEKLFF
abundance: -; j_gene: TRBJ2-3; d_gene: -; v_gene: TRBV30; CDR3nt: TGTGCCTGGAGTAGCGACACAGATACGCAGTATTTT; CDR3aa: CAWSSDTDTQYF
abundance: -; j_gene: TRBJ1-3; d_gene: -; v_gene: TRBV5-6; CDR3nt: TGTGCCAGCAGCCGAGACAGCTCTGGAAACACCATATATTTT; CDR3aa: CASSRDSSGNTIYF
abundance: once; j_gene: TRBJ1-1; d_gene: -; v_gene: TRBV6-6; CDR3nt: TGTGCCAGCAGTTACTCTGAGGAAGGCGCTGAAGCTTTCTTT; CDR3aa: CASSYSEEGAEAFF
abundance: -; j_gene: TRBJ1-4; d_gene: TRBD1; v_gene: TRBV10-3; CDR3nt: TGTGCCACGGGACAGGGGGCGATAACTGAAAAACTGTTTTTT; CDR3aa: CATGQGAITEKLFF
abundance: -; j_gene: TRBJ2-2; d_gene: -; v_gene: TRBV6-1; CDR3nt: TGTGCCAGCAGTGAACAGGACACCGGGGAGCTGTTTTTT; CDR3aa: CASSEQDTGELFF
abundance: -; j_gene: TRBJ1-2; d_gene: TRBD1; v_gene: TRBV7-9; CDR3nt: TGTGCCAGCAGCTTAGAGAGGACAGGGGGTGGCTATGGCTACACCTTC; CDR3aa: CASSLERTGGGYGYTF
abundance: -; j_gene: TRBJ2-2; d_gene: -; v_gene: TRBV29-1; CDR3nt: TGCAGCGTTGCAGTCCAGGGGACAAACACCGGGGAGCTGTTTTTT; CDR3aa: CSVAVQGTNTGELFF
abundance: -; j_gene: TRBJ2-4; d_gene: -; v_gene: TRBV30; CDR3nt: TGTGCCTGGAGTCTGGCGGTAGCCAAAAACATTCAGTACTTC; CDR3aa: CAWSLAVAKNIQYF
abundance: -; j_gene: TRBJ2-1; d_gene: TRBD1; v_gene: TRBV12-5; CDR3nt: TGTGCTAGTGGTTTGATAGGGGGACAGGGTCACAATGAGCAGTTCTTC; CDR3aa: CASGLIGGQGHNEQFF
abundance: -; j_gene: TRBJ2-2; d_gene: -; v_gene: TRBV29-1; CDR3nt: TGCAGCGCTACACAGGGCTTGGGGGAGCTGTTTTTT; CDR3aa: CSATQGLGELFF
abundance: -; j_gene: TRBJ2-6; d_gene: TRBD1; v_gene: TRBV3-1/TRBV3-2; CDR3nt: TGTGCCAGCAGCCAAGAACAGGGGGCCACTGGGGCCAACGTCCTGACTTTC; CDR3aa: CASSQEQGATGANVLTF
abundance: -; j_gene: TRBJ2-7; d_gene: TRBD1; v_gene: TRBV30; CDR3nt: TGTGCCGGATCGAGGACAGGGATCTACGAGCAGTACTTC; CDR3aa: CAGSRTGIYEQYF
abundance: -; j_gene: TRBJ1-2; d_gene: -; v_gene: TRBV3-1/TRBV3-2; CDR3nt: TGTGCCAGCAGCCGAGGTGGCTTTGGAAACACCTTC; CDR3aa: CASSRGGFGNTF
abundance: -; j_gene: TRBJ2-5; d_gene: TRBD2; v_gene: TRBV5-1; CDR3nt: TGCGCCAGCAGCTTGGCCGGTGATAGCGGGCAAGAGACCCAGTACTTC; CDR3aa: CASSLAGDSGQETQYF
abundance: many; j_gene: TRBJ2-2; d_gene: TRBD2; v_gene: TRBV7-9; CDR3nt: TGTGCCAGCAGCTTAGGGATAGCGGGGGCGAACACCGGGGAGCTGTTTTTT; CDR3aa: CASSLGIAGANTGELFF
abundance: once; j_gene: TRBJ2-5; d_gene: -; v_gene: TRBV6-2/TRBV6-3; CDR3nt: TGTGCCAGCAGTTACTCGAACAGGGATGGTGTAGAGACCCAGTACTTC; CDR3aa: CASSYSNRDGVETQYF
abundance: -; j_gene: TRBJ1-6; d_gene: TRBD1; v_gene: TRBV7-2; CDR3nt: TGTGCCAGCGGAGGGGCAGGGGGTTCACCCCTCCACTTT; CDR3aa: CASGGAGGSPLHF
abundance: -; j_gene: TRBJ2-3; d_gene: -; v_gene: TRBV10-1; CDR3nt: TGCGCCAGCAGTGAGTCGGCCCGCACAGATACGCAGTATTTT; CDR3aa: CASSESARTDTQYF
abundance: once; j_gene: TRBJ1-6; d_gene: -; v_gene: TRBV27; CDR3nt: TGTGCCAGCAGTGCACACGATTCACCCCTCCACTTT; CDR3aa: CASSAHDSPLHF
abundance: -; j_gene: TRBJ1-2; d_gene: -; v_gene: TRBV28; CDR3nt: TGTGCCATACAGGTCCCCTCTAACTATGGCTACACCTTC; CDR3aa: CAIQVPSNYGYTF
abundance: -; j_gene: TRBJ1-1; d_gene: -; v_gene: TRBV18; CDR3nt: TGTGCCAGCTCACCACCCGGGTATGAGGGTGAAGCTTTCTTT; CDR3aa: CASSPPGYEGEAFF
abundance: -; j_gene: TRBJ1-4; d_gene: TRBD1; v_gene: TRBV7-2; CDR3nt: TGTGCCAGCAGCGTGGACAGGCGCAATGAAAAACTGTTTTTT; CDR3aa: CASSVDRRNEKLFF
abundance: once; j_gene: TRBJ2-7; d_gene: TRBD1; v_gene: TRBV18; CDR3nt: TGTGCCAGCTCACCCCCGGGACAGGGGGCCTACGAGCAGTACTTC; CDR3aa: CASSPPGQGAYEQYF
abundance: -; j_gene: TRBJ2-1; d_gene: TRBD2; v_gene: TRBV7-2; CDR3nt: TGTGCCAGCAGCTTAGCGCCGGCTAGCGGGGGCCGAGTCTACAATGAGCAGTTCTTC; CDR3aa: CASSLAPASGGRVYNEQFF
abundance: -; j_gene: TRBJ1-1; d_gene: -; v_gene: TRBV28; CDR3nt: TGTGCCAGCAGTTTGGAGGGGATGGCAGGTGAAGCTTTCTTT; CDR3aa: CASSLEGMAGEAFF
abundance: -; j_gene: TRBJ2-3; d_gene: TRBD1; v_gene: TRBV7-2; CDR3nt: TGTGCCAGCAGACGGGACAGGGGGCCCACAGATACGCAGTATTTT; CDR3aa: CASRRDRGPTDTQYF
abundance: -; j_gene: TRBJ2-5; d_gene: -; v_gene: TRBV2; CDR3nt: TGTGCCAGCAGTGGGGGCAATCAAGAGACCCAGTACTTC; CDR3aa: CASSGGNQETQYF
abundance: few; j_gene: TRBJ1-5; d_gene: TRBD1; v_gene: TRBV6-5; CDR3nt: TGTGCCAGCAGGGCTCTCGGGACAGGGTACCAGCCCCAGCATTTT; CDR3aa: CASRALGTGYQPQHF
abundance: once; j_gene: TRBJ2-7; d_gene: TRBD2; v_gene: TRBV7-2; CDR3nt: TGTGCCAGCAGCTTCGGGGGTCTAGCGGGCAAGGGGGAGCAGTACTTC; CDR3aa: CASSFGGLAGKGEQYF
abundance: -; j_gene: TRBJ2-5; d_gene: -; v_gene: TRBV6-5; CDR3nt: TGTGCCAGCAGTTACTCGAATAGCAGAGAGACCCAGTACTTC; CDR3aa: CASSYSNSRETQYF
abundance: -; j_gene: TRBJ2-1; d_gene: TRBD2; v_gene: TRBV7-9; CDR3nt: TGTGCCAGCAGCTCCCTTGCGGGGGGGTGGGATGAGCAGTTCTTC; CDR3aa: CASSSLAGGWDEQFF
abundance: -; j_gene: TRBJ1-2; d_gene: -; v_gene: TRBV5-5; CDR3nt: TGTGCCAGCAGCTTGGAGTTGACAGATCCCAACTATGGCTACACCTTC; CDR3aa: CASSLELTDPNYGYTF
abundance: few; j_gene: TRBJ2-3; d_gene: TRBD2; v_gene: TRBV30; CDR3nt: TGTGCCCGACGACTAGCCACAGATACGCAGTATTTT; CDR3aa: CARRLATDTQYF
abundance: -; j_gene: TRBJ1-1; d_gene: -; v_gene: TRBV2; CDR3nt: TGTGCCAGCAAGGACTTACCGAACACTGAAGCTTTCTTT; CDR3aa: CASKDLPNTEAFF
abundance: once; j_gene: TRBJ2-3; d_gene: -; v_gene: TRBV7-2; CDR3nt: TGTGCCAGCAGCGAGGGGGGGCAAACAGATACGCAGTATTTT; CDR3aa: CASSEGGQTDTQYF
abundance: -; j_gene: TRBJ1-5; d_gene: -; v_gene: TRBV4-1; CDR3nt: TGCGCCAGCAGCCAAGAATACATAAGCAATCAGCCCCAGCATTTT; CDR3aa: CASSQEYISNQPQHF
abundance: -; j_gene: TRBJ2-1; d_gene: -; v_gene: TRBV18; CDR3nt: TGTGCCAGCTCATCCAAGCTAGCTTCCCTCTACAATGAGCAGTTCTTC; CDR3aa: CASSSKLASLYNEQFF
abundance: -; j_gene: TRBJ1-2; d_gene: -; v_gene: TRBV6-5; CDR3nt: TGTGCCAGCAGTAGGGCGGGGGGGCGAGGCTATGGCTACACCTTC; CDR3aa: CASSRAGGRGYGYTF
abundance: -; j_gene: TRBJ1-1; d_gene: -; v_gene: TRBV7-9; CDR3nt: TGTGCCAGCAGCTTAGGGCCCACTGAAGCTTTCTTT; CDR3aa: CASSLGPTEAFF
abundance: -; j_gene: TRBJ2-5; d_gene: TRBD2; v_gene: TRBV7-2; CDR3nt: TGTGCCAGCAGCTTCCAGGGAGGGTCAGAGACCCAGTACTTC; CDR3aa: CASSFQGGSETQYF
abundance: -; j_gene: TRBJ1-1; d_gene: -; v_gene: TRBV5-1; CDR3nt: TGCGCCAGCAGCTCCGACCTCGGACAGCAGGGGAACACTGAAGCTTTCTTT; CDR3aa: CASSSDLGQQGNTEAFF
abundance: -; j_gene: TRBJ2-1; d_gene: -; v_gene: TRBV10-3; CDR3nt: TGTGCCATCAGTGAGTCGACACAGGCCAAGCAGTTCTTC; CDR3aa: CAISESTQAKQFF
abundance: -; j_gene: TRBJ1-4; d_gene: -; v_gene: TRBV6-5; CDR3nt: TGTGCCAGCAGTCCGGACGGGGGGCGAGGGGAAAAACTGTTTTTT; CDR3aa: CASSPDGGRGEKLFF
abundance: -; j_gene: TRBJ2-5; d_gene: -; v_gene: TRBV27; CDR3nt: TGTGCCAGCAGTTTATCACCGGTCCAAGAGACCCAGTACTTC; CDR3aa: CASSLSPVQETQYF
abundance: -; j_gene: TRBJ2-1; d_gene: TRBD1; v_gene: TRBV5-1; CDR3nt: TGCGCCAGCAGCTTTGGGACAGGGGGAGGTGAGCAGTTCTTC; CDR3aa: CASSFGTGGGEQFF
abundance: -; j_gene: TRBJ1-1; d_gene: TRBD1; v_gene: TRBV30; CDR3nt: TGTGCCTGGAGTGACCCCAGGGGGAGATACACTGAAGCTTTCTTT; CDR3aa: CAWSDPRGRYTEAFF
abundance: -; j_gene: TRBJ1-6; d_gene: TRBD1; v_gene: TRBV12-3/TRBV12-4; CDR3nt: TGTGCCAGCAGAAGACAGGGTAATTCACCCCTCCACTTT; CDR3aa: CASRRQGNSPLHF
abundance: -; j_gene: TRBJ1-1; d_gene: -; v_gene: TRBV29-1; CDR3nt: TGCAGCACTACCGGGGAAAACACTGAAGCTTTCTTT; CDR3aa: CSTTGENTEAFF
abundance: -; j_gene: TRBJ2-3; d_gene: TRBD2; v_gene: TRBV10-1; CDR3nt: TGCGCCAGCAGTGAGTCGACTAGCGGGGGGTCACATACGCAGTATTTT; CDR3aa: CASSESTSGGSHTQYF
abundance: -; j_gene: TRBJ1-4; d_gene: -; v_gene: TRBV5-1; CDR3nt: TGCGCCAGCAGCTTGGCCCCGGGTCCCGGCGCTAATGAAAAACTGTTTTTT; CDR3aa: CASSLAPGPGANEKLFF